These T cell receptor beta chains were read from a single sample in a study of T cells in lung cancer brain metastases. Assay: immunoSEQ multiplex PCR; the TCRdb copy retains only in-frame clones and omits some. This sample has over a thousand clones, with 80% to 90% found just once. The source material was tumor tissue from a brain metastasis. All receptors come from a woman aged 60 to 75 with non-small cell lung cancer that had spread to the brain. CDR3s include the opening cysteine and the closing phenylalanine or tryptophan. A D gene is named only where the DNA matches it firmly. The size field is filled for only some rows; it gives once, few, many or a size class.

. TRBJ1-2 . TRBV19 CASSILGAEGYTF TGTGCCAGTAGTATCTTGGGGGCGGAGGGCTACACCTTC
large TRBJ1-5 . TRBV5-6 CASSSLDQPQHF TGTGCCAGCAGCTCACTGGACCAGCCCCAGCATTTT
. TRBJ1-1 . TRBV6-1 CASSERSATEAFF TGTGCCAGCAGTGAAAGGTCAGCGACTGAAGCTTTCTTT
. TRBJ1-2 TRBD1 TRBV11-2 CASSPGTGGTNGYTF TGTGCCAGCAGCCCAGGGACAGGGGGCACGAATGGCTACACCTTC
. TRBJ2-2 TRBD1 TRBV4-2 CASSQVWQGVGELFF TGTGCCAGCAGCCAAGTCTGGCAGGGGGTCGGGGAGCTGTTTTTT
. TRBJ2-2 . TRBV7-3 CASSFSTNTGELFF TGTGCCAGCAGCTTTTCTACCAACACCGGGGAGCTGTTTTTT
. TRBJ1-5 . TRBV19 CASSIPGAPNQPQHF TGTGCCAGTAGTATCCCGGGGGCCCCAAATCAGCCCCAGCATTTT
. TRBJ1-1 . TRBV2 CASSVRGMNTEAFF TGTGCCAGCAGTGTCCGGGGGATGAACACTGAAGCTTTCTTT
. TRBJ1-2 . TRBV14 CASSQDQRDHNYGYTF TGTGCCAGCAGCCAAGATCAAAGGGACCACAACTATGGCTACACCTTC
. TRBJ2-7 . TRBV18 CASSPGGAQGYEQYF TGTGCCAGCTCACCAGGAGGGGCGCAGGGCTACGAGCAGTACTTC
few TRBJ2-3 . TRBV19 CASSIGASAGLLGTDTQYF TGTGCCAGTAGTATAGGGGCCTCCGCGGGACTGCTCGGCACAGATACGCAGTATTTT
. TRBJ1-6 . TRBV25-1 CASSKSGGSYNSPLHF TGTGCCAGCAGTAAAAGCGGGGGATCTTATAATTCACCCCTCCACTTT
. TRBJ1-2 . TRBV6-1 CASSEQSRREGYTF TGTGCCAGCAGTGAACAATCGCGGCGGGAGGGCTACACCTTC
. TRBJ1-1 TRBD1 TRBV7-9 CASSLVGTGFMNTEAFF TGTGCCAGCAGCTTAGTCGGGACAGGATTCATGAACACTGAAGCTTTCTTT
. TRBJ2-3 . TRBV2 CASSDARTDTQYF TGTGCCAGCAGTGATGCGCGCACAGATACGCAGTATTTT
. TRBJ1-5 . TRBV27 CASRMRYSNQPQHF TGTGCCAGCAGAATGAGGTATAGCAATCAGCCCCAGCATTTT
. TRBJ1-4 TRBD1 TRBV29-1 CSAQGPTNEKLFF TGCAGCGCACAGGGGCCAACTAATGAAAAACTGTTTTTT
. TRBJ1-3 . TRBV30 CAWTSSGNTIYF TGTGCCTGGACCTCCTCTGGAAACACCATATATTTT
. TRBJ2-7 TRBD1 TRBV11-2 CASSPPGQGVLSEQYF TGTGCCAGCAGCCCCCCCGGACAGGGGGTATTGTCCGAGCAGTACTTC
. TRBJ1-1 . TRBV7-8 CASSPGLGAEAFF TGTGCCAGCAGTCCCGGGTTGGGAGCTGAAGCTTTCTTT
. TRBJ2-7 TRBD2 TRBV6-5 CASSYTGGLYEQYF TGTGCCAGCAGTTATACGGGGGGGCTTTACGAGCAGTACTTC
. TRBJ2-7 . TRBV30 CAWSVPARTYEQYF TGTGCCTGGAGTGTTCCAGCGAGGACCTACGAGCAGTACTTC
once TRBJ2-7 . TRBV7-8 CASSFAGGLTYEQYF TGTGCCAGCAGCTTTGCCGGGGGCCTGACCTACGAGCAGTACTTC
. TRBJ1-3 . TRBV4-3 CASSQDGGSGNTIYF TGCGCCAGCAGCCAAGATGGGGGCTCTGGAAACACCATATATTTT
few TRBJ1-2 . TRBV19 CASNRGDNNYGYTF TGTGCCAGTAACCGGGGGGACAATAACTATGGCTACACCTTC
. TRBJ2-1 . TRBV20-1 CSASRTGREFF TGCAGTGCTAGTAGGACCGGCCGGGAGTTCTTC
. TRBJ2-7 . TRBV7-7 CASSLVRAGEQYF TGTGCCAGCAGCTTAGTGAGGGCGGGCGAGCAGTACTTC
. TRBJ2-1 . TRBV19 CATSGTSLLEQFF TGTGCCACCTCCGGGACTTCCCTTTTGGAGCAGTTCTTC
. TRBJ1-1 TRBD1 TRBV7-9 CASSLTGQGMNTEAFF TGTGCCAGCAGCCTAACCGGACAGGGAATGAACACTGAAGCTTTCTTT
. TRBJ2-7 . TRBV7-2 CASSEMRGGGEQYF TGTGCCAGCAGCGAGATGAGGGGCGGTGGGGAGCAGTACTTC
. TRBJ1-1 TRBD1 TRBV11-1 CASSQGTATEAFF TGTGCCAGCAGCCAAGGGACAGCCACTGAAGCTTTCTTT
. TRBJ2-6 TRBD1 TRBV2 CATLWDRRTGGANVLTF TGTGCCACCTTGTGGGACAGGAGGACAGGCGGGGCCAACGTCCTGACTTTC
. TRBJ2-1 TRBD2 TRBV4-1 CASSQDPSLAGRYNEQFF TGCGCCAGCAGCCAAGATCCGTCACTAGCGGGAAGGTACAATGAGCAGTTCTTC
. TRBJ2-1 TRBD2 TRBV5-1 CASSLTSGGAYNEQFF TGCGCCAGCAGCCTGACTAGCGGGGGTGCCTACAATGAGCAGTTCTTC
. TRBJ1-1 . TRBV5-8 CASSFPQGDTEAFF TGTGCCAGCAGCTTCCCACAGGGCGACACTGAAGCTTTCTTT
. TRBJ2-5 TRBD2 TRBV10-3 CAISGSITSGGDQETQYF TGTGCCATCAGTGGTTCGATTACTAGCGGGGGGGACCAAGAGACCCAGTACTTC
few TRBJ1-2 . TRBV9 CASSVVGESTGYTF TGTGCCAGCAGCGTAGTAGGGGAGTCGACGGGCTACACCTTC
. TRBJ2-2 . TRBV5-1 CASSLSWGGGNTGELFF TGCGCCAGCAGCCTCAGCTGGGGAGGTGGAAACACCGGGGAGCTGTTTTTT
. TRBJ1-1 . TRBV27 CASRPGPRNTEAFF TGTGCCAGCAGGCCGGGACCCCGGAACACTGAAGCTTTCTTT
. TRBJ1-3 . TRBV6-5 CASSYRSSGNTIYF TGTGCCAGCAGTTACAGGAGCTCTGGAAACACCATATATTTT
. TRBJ2-3 . TRBV18 CASSQTSGALDTQYF TGTGCCAGCTCACAGACGTCAGGGGCGTTAGATACGCAGTATTTT
. TRBJ1-2 . TRBV19 CASSIDLRRVDNYGYTF TGTGCCAGTAGTATAGATCTGAGGAGGGTGGATAACTATGGCTACACCTTC
few TRBJ2-7 . TRBV4-1 CASSQGNGRASEQYF TGCGCCAGCAGCCAAGGAAACGGCAGGGCCTCCGAGCAGTACTTC
. TRBJ2-7 . TRBV19 CASSIVLNSYEQYF TGTGCCAGTAGTATAGTTCTAAACTCCTACGAGCAGTACTTC
. TRBJ2-3 TRBD1 TRBV6-6 CASSGTVSSTDTQYF TGTGCCAGCAGCGGGACAGTATCTAGCACAGATACGCAGTATTTT
. TRBJ1-1 TRBD1 TRBV10-3 CAISESRDPGQGRYNIEAFF TGTGCCATCAGTGAGTCTCGGGATCCGGGACAGGGAAGGTATAACATTGAAGCTTTCTTT
. TRBJ1-2 TRBD1 TRBV7-9 CASSGRQGAWGYTF TGTGCCAGCAGCGGCCGACAGGGGGCTTGGGGCTACACCTTC
. TRBJ1-1 . TRBV29-1 CSVGRGTEAFF TGCAGCGTTGGAAGAGGGACTGAAGCTTTCTTT
. TRBJ1-4 . TRBV7-2 CASSLGTEKLFF TGTGCCAGCAGCTTAGGTACTGAAAAACTGTTTTTT
once TRBJ2-7 TRBD2 TRBV5-4 CASSLVGAGGYEQYF TGTGCCAGCAGCTTGGTGGGAGCGGGAGGATACGAGCAGTACTTC